This TCR beta chain was profiled in a study of CD8 T cells in Susac syndrome. Trimming cost V 4 bases and J 0 bases, with 8 bases left between them. From germline, CDR1 is SGHRS and CDR2 YFSETQ. This CDR3 has 15 amino acids. With random hexamers, reverse transcription was performed on roughly 0.5 to 1 ug of RNA. TCRdb passed the immunoSEQ multiplex PCR reads through MiXCR, listing each CDR3 protein once. This table has approximately 190,000 distinct CDR3 sequences, 75% to 95% appearing once. The study sequenced TCR beta in blood CD8+ and CD4+ T cells. This TCR derives from a human donor with Susac syndrome. Sequenced material: CD4+ T cells from PBMCs. The chain links TRBV5-1 to TRBJ2-6, with unresolved D. DNA for the CDR3: TGCGCCAGCAGCGGAGTTTTCTCTGGGGCCAACGTCCTGACTTTC. Translating it yields CASSGVFSGANVLTF.